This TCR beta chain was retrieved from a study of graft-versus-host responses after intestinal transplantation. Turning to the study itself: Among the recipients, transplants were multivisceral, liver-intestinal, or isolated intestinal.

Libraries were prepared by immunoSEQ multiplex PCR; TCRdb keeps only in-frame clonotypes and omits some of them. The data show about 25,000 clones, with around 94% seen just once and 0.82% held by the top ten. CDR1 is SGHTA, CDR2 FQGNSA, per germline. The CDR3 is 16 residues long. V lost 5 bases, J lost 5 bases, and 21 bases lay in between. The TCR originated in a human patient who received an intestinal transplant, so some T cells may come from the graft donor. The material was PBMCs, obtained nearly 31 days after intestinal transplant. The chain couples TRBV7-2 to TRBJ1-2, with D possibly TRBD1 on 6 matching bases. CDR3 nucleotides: TGTGCCAGCAGCCCCGACCCAGGGGTAAAGGGGTATGGCTACACCTTC. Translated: CASSPDPGVKGYGYTF.